The TCR beta chain described here comes from a study of T cell repertoires in cytomegalovirus infection. Across the whole study: Indicated by public TCR beta signatures were CMV infection and matching HLA type.

Overall study results and limits: Ex vivo responses were dominated by HLA-C-restricted CMV-specific TCR beta clonotypes.

Via MiXCR, TCRdb re-called the reads, giving one row per CDR3 protein. The data contain about 490,000 distinct CDR3 sequences, around 27% of them singletons. This CDR3 region has 12 residues. Germline CDR1 reads MDHEN; CDR2 reads SYDVKM. V lost 3 bases, J lost 3 bases, and 6 bases lay in between. Points on this clonotype: The antigen is undetermined.

V is TRBV28 and J is TRBJ2-7; TRBD1 is a possible D gene (5 bases). This TCR was recovered from a human donor in good health (CMV status not recorded). Some clones in this sample may be carry-over from other donors' samples. Input material: PBMCs. CDR3 protein: CASSFRVYEQYF. The CDR3 DNA reads TGTGCCAGCAGTTTCAGGGTCTACGAGCAGTACTTC.